This TCR beta chain stems from a study of CD8+CD57+ T cells in acquired aplastic anemia. Study at large: Sorted CD4+ and CD8+ cells yielded around 3.2 ug of DNA on average.

General study results and limits: Found in both controls and patients were approximately 31 CD8+ CDR3 sequences.

Profiling that covered TCR beta VDJ and CDR3 relied on genomic DNA as its template. TCRdb recomputed calls from the reads with MiXCR, one row per CDR3 protein. The sample lists roughly 300,000 distinct CDR3 sequences; about 56% were seen once. As to this clonotype: Its antigen is currently unknown.

CDR3 length: 18 amino acids. Trimming at V came to 3 bases and at J to 0 bases, leaving 9 bases not matched to a gene. Germline CDR1 KGHDR, CDR2 SFDVKD. The specimen was sorted CD4+, CD8+, or CD8+CD57+ T cells (not recorded which) from PBMCs. This chain joins TRBV24-1 and TRBJ1-5; 8 nucleotides agree with TRBD1. The sequence was collected from a human donor with severe aplastic anemia or a healthy control (not recorded which). CDR3 amino acids: CATSDGRQGSLSNQPQHF. The CDR3 DNA reads as TGTGCCACCAGTGATGGGAGACAGGGGAGTCTTAGCAATCAGCCCCAGCATTTT.